This T cell receptor (beta chain) is drawn from a study of post-analysis software for immune sequencing data. Study-level points and caveats: Compared with controls, patients had more of 4 to 6 TRBV segments, including TRBV5-6, TRBV5-1 and TRBV20-1.

TCR beta cDNA libraries had unique molecular identifiers. TCRdb analysed the PCR reads with MiXCR anew, one entry per CDR3 protein. The table includes 650,000 to 850,000 distinct CDR3 sequences, roughly 50% detected once. V lost 6 bases, J lost 3 bases, and 6 bases stayed unmatched. The germline V gene encodes CDR1 MNHEY and CDR2 SVGAGI. The CDR3 runs to 15 residues. This clonotype was observed a few times. Its matching antigen is unknown. The rearrangement joins TRBV6-5 to TRBJ2-3; 10 nucleotides align to TRBD1. Material: blood. This receptor was identified in a girl between 10 and 17 years old with multiple sclerosis. The CDR3 is CASRLDRGHTDTQYF. CDR3 nucleotides: TGTGCCAGCAGACTTGACAGGGGGCATACAGATACGCAGTATTTT.